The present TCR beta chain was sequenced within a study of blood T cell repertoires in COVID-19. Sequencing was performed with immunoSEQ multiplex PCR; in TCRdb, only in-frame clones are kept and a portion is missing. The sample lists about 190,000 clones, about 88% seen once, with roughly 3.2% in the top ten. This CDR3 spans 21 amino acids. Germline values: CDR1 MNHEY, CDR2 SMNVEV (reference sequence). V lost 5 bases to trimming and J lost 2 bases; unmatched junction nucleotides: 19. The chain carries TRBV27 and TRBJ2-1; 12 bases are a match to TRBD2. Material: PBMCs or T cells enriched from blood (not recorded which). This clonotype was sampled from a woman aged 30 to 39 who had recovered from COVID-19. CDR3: CASSPTPPGTSGPRTYNEQFF. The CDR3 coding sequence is TGTGCCAGCAGTCCAACCCCTCCCGGGACTAGCGGGCCCCGGACCTACAATGAGCAGTTCTTC.